This TCR beta chain was retrieved from a study of blood T cell repertoires in COVID-19. Across the whole study: The origin of the acute and convalescent COVID-19 samples was the United States, Italy and Spain. In each case, the material was cDNA or gDNA derived from T cells, B-cell-depleted T cells, or PBMCs.

Authors' processing steps: Estimated nucleated cell counts came from reference gene primer amplification. Generated by immunoSEQ multiplex PCR, the TCRdb table keeps only in-frame clones and is missing some. Clone size and V and J calls were adopted from that table, with D and trimming inferred from the DNA. The sample records about 270,000 clones, 84% being singletons. Germline CDR1 and CDR2: MNHEY and SVGAGI. The CDR3 has 14 residues. V dropped 7 bases and J dropped 3; count of bases not matched to a gene: 6. The genes are TRBV6-5 and TRBJ2-7; 10 bases are shared with TRBD1. The sample consisted of peripheral blood. The clonotype was recovered from a human donor in a cohort sampled during active COVID-19. DNA for the CDR3: TGTGCCAGCATGAAGGACAGGGGGTTCTACGAGCAGTACTTC. This gives the protein CASMKDRGFYEQYF.